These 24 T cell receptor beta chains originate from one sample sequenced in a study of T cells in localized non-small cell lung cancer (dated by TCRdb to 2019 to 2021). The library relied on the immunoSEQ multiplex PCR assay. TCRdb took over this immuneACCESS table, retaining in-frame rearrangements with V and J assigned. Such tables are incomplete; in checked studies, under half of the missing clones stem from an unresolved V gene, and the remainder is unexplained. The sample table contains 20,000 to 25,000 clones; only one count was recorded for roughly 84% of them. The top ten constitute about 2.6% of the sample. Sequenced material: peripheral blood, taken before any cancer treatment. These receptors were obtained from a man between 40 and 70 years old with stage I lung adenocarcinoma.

CDR3 region: CASAGAQETQYF. CDR3 DNA: TGTGCCAGCGCAGGAGCCCAAGAGACCCAGTACTTC. The chain carries TRBV28 and TRBJ2-5; unclear D gene. CDR1 is MDHEN, CDR2 SYDVKM, per germline. Trimming stripped 8 bases from V and 1 base from J, with 8 bases between. There are 12 residues in the CDR3.

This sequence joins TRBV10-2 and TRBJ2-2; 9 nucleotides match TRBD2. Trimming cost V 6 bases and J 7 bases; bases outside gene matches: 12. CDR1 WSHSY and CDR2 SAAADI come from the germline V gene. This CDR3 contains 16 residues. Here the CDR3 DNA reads TGCGCCAGCAGGGGGAGGGGGACTAGCACTTTCGGGGAGCTGTTTTTT. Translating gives CASRGRGTSTFGELFF.

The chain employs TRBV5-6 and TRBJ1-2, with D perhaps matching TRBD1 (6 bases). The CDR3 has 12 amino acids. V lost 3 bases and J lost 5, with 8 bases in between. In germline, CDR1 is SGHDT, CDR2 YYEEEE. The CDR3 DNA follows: TGTGCCAGCAGCTACCAGGGGTATGGCTACACCTTC. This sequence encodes CASSYQGYGYTF.

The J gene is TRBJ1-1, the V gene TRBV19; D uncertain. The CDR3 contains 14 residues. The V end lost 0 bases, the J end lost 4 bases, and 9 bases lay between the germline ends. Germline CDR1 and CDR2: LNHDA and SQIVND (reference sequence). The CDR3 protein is CASSIDGEGTEAFF. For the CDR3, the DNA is TGTGCCAGTAGTATAGATGGGGAGGGCACTGAAGCTTTCTTT.

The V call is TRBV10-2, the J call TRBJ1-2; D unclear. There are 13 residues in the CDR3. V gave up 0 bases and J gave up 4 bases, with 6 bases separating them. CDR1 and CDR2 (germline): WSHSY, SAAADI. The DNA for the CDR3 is TGCGCCAGCAGTGAGTCAGGCCTCTATGGCTACACCTTC. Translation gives CASSESGLYGYTF.

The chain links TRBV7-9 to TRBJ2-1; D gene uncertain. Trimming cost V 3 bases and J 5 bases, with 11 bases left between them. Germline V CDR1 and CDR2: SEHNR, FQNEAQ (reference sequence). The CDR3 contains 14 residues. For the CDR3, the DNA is TGTGCCAGCAGCTTGTTCGGGCTACACAATGAGCAGTTCTTC. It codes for CASSLFGLHNEQFF.

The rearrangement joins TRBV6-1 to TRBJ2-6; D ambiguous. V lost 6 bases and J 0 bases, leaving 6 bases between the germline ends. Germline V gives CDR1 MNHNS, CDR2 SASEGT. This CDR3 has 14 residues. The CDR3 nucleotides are TGTGCCAGCAGGCTCGTCTCTGGGGCCAACGTCCTGACTTTC. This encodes CASRLVSGANVLTF.

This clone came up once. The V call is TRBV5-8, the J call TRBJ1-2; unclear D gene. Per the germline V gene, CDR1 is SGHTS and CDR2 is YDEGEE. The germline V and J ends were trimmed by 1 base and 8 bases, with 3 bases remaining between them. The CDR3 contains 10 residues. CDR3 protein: CASSLIGYTF. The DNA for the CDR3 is TGTGCCAGCAGCTTGATAGGCTACACCTTC.

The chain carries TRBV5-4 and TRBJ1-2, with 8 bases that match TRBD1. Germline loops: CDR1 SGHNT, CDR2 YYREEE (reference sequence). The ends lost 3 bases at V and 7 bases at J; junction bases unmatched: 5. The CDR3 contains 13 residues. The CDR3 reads CASSWGQDFGYTF. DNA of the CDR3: TGTGCCAGCAGCTGGGGACAGGATTTTGGCTACACCTTC.

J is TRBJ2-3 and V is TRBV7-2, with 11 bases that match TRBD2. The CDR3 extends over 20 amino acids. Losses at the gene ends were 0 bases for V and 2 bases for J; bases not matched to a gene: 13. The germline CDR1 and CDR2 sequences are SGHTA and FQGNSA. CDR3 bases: TGTGCCAGCAGCTTAGCGCGTCTAGCGGGGGGAATAGTCCACACAGATACGCAGTATTTT. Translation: CASSLARLAGGIVHTDTQYF.

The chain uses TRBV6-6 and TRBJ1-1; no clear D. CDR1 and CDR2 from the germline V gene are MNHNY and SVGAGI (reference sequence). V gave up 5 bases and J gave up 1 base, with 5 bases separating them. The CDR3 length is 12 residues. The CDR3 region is CASSPPNTEAFF. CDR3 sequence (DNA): TGTGCCAGCAGTCCCCCGAACACTGAAGCTTTCTTT.

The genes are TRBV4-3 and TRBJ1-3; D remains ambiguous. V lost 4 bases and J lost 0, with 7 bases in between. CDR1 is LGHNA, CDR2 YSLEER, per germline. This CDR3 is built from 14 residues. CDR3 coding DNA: TGCGCCAGCAGCCTGTGGGGCTCTGGAAACACCATATATTTT. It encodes CASSLWGSGNTIYF.

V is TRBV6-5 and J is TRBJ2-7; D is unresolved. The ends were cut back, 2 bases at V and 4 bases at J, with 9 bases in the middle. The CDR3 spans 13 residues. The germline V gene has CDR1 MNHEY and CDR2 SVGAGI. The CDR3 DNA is TGTGCCAGCAGTTACGGAACGGATTACGAGCAGTACTTC. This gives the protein CASSYGTDYEQYF.

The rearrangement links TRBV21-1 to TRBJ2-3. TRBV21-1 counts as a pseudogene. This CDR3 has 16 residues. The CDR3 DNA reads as TGTGCCAGCAGCGAAATGTGGGGTTCTAGCACAGATACGCAGTATTTT. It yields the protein CASSEMWGSSTDTQYF.

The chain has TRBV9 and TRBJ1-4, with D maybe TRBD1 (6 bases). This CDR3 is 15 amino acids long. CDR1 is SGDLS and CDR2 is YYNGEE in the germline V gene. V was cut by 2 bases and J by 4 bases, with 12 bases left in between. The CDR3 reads CASSVSGAHNEKLFF. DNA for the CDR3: TGTGCCAGCAGCGTCTCAGGGGCGCATAATGAAAAACTGTTTTTT.

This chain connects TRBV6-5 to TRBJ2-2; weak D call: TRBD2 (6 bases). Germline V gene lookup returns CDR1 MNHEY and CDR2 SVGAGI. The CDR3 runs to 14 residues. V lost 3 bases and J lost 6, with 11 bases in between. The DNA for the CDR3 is TGTGCCAGCAGTTATCACGGACTACCCGGGGAGCTGTTTTTT. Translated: CASSYHGLPGELFF.

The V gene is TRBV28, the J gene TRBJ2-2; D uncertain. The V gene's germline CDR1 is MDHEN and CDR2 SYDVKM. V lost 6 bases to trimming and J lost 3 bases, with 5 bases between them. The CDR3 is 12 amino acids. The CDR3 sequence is CASRLYTGELFF. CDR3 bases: TGTGCCAGCAGGTTGTACACCGGGGAGCTGTTTTTT.

CDR3 DNA sequence: TGTGCCAGCAGCGTAGGGGGGACAAACCAAGAGACCCAGTACTTC. Translating it yields CASSVGGTNQETQYF. The rearrangement uses TRBV7-9 and TRBJ2-5; either TRBD1 or TRBD2 may supply D (6 bases each). Trimming left V 5 bases short and J 0 bases short, with 13 bases between. This CDR3 is 15 amino acids long. Germline lookup yields CDR1 SEHNR and CDR2 FQNEAQ (reference sequence).

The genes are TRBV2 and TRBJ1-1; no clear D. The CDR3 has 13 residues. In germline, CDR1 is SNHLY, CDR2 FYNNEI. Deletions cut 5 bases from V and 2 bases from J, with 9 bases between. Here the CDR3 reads CASSLDGNTEAFF. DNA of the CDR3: TGTGCCAGCAGTTTGGACGGAAACACTGAAGCTTTCTTT.

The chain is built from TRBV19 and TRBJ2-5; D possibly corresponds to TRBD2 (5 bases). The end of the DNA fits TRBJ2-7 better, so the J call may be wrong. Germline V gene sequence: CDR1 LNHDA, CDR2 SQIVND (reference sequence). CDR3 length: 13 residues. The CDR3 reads CASSIGAGYEQYF. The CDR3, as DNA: TGTGCCAGTAGTATAGGCGCGGGCTACGAGCAGTACTTC.

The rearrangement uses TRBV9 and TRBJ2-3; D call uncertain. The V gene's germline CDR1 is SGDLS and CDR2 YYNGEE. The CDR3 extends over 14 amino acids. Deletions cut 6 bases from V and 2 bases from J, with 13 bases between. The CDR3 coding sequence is TGTGCCAGCAACCCTAATAGACACACAGATACGCAGTATTTT. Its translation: CASNPNRHTDTQYF.

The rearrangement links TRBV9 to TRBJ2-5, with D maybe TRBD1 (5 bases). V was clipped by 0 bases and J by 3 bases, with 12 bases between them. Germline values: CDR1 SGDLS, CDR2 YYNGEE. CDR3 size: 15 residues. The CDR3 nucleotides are TGTGCCAGCAGCGTAGGGGGCAGCCCAAAAGAGACCCAGTACTTC. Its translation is CASSVGGSPKETQYF.

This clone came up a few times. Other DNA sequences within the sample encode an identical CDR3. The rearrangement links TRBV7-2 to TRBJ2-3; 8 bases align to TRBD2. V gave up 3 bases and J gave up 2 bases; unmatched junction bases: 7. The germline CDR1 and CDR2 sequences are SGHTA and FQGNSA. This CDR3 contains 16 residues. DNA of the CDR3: TGTGCCAGCAGCTTTTCCAGCGGGGGCGTCACAGATACGCAGTATTTT. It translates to CASSFSSGGVTDTQYF.

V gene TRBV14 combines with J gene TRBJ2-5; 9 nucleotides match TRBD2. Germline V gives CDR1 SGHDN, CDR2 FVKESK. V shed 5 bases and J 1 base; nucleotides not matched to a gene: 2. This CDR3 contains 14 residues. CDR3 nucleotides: TGTGCCAGCAGCGTAGCGGGGGTCCAAGAGACCCAGTACTTC. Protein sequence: CASSVAGVQETQYF.